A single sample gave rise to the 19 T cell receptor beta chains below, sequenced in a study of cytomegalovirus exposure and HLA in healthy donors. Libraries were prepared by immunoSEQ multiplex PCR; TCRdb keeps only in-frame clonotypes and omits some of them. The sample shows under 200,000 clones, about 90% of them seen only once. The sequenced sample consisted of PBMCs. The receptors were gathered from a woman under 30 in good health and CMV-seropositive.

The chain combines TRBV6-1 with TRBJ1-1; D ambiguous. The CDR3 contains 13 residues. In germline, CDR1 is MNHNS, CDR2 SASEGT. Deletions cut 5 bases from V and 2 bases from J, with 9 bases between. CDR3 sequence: CASSRLYNTEAFF. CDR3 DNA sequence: TGTGCCAGCAGTCGACTGTATAACACTGAAGCTTTCTTT.

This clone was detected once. The CDR3 DNA follows: TGTGCCACCAGCAGTATTACAGATACGCAGTATTTT. Its protein is CATSSITDTQYF. This sequence joins TRBV15 and TRBJ2-3; no definite D call. V was shortened by 3 bases and J by 3 bases, with 4 bases between the two germline ends. CDR1 is LNHNV, CDR2 YYDKDF, per germline (reference sequence). CDR3 length: 12 amino acids.

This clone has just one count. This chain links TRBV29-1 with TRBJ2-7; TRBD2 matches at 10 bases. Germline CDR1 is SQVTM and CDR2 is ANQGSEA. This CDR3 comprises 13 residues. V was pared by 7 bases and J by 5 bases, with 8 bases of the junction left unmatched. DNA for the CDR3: TGCAGCGCCCTAGCGGGAGCAGGCCACGAGCAGTACTTC. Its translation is CSALAGAGHEQYF.

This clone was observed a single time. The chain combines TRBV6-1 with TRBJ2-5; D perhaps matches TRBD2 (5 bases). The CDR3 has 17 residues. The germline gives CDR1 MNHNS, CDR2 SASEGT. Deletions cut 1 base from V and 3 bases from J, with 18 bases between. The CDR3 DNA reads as TGTGCCAGCAGTGAAGGAGTGGCGGCTAGCTGGAAAGAGACCCAGTACTTC. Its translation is CASSEGVAASWKETQYF.

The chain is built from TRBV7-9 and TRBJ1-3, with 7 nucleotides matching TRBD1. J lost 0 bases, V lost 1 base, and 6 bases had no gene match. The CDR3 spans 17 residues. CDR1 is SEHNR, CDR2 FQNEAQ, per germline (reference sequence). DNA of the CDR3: TGTGCCAGCAGCTTAGAAGGACAGGTCCTCTCTGGAAACACCATATATTTT. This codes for CASSLEGQVLSGNTIYF.

This CDR3 is CASSLHPGTGNYEQYF. CDR3 coding DNA: TGTGCCAGCAGCTTACATCCCGGGACAGGGAACTACGAGCAGTACTTC. The genes are TRBV7-3 and TRBJ2-7, with 9 bases identical to TRBD1. Trimming at V came to 2 bases and at J to 3 bases, leaving 8 bases not matched to a gene. Germline CDR1 is SGHTA and CDR2 is FQGTGA. The CDR3 spans 16 residues.

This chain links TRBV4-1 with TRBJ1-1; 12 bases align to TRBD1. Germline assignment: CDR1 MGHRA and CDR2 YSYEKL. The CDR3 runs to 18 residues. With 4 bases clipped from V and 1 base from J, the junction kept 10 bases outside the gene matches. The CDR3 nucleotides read TGCGCCAGCAGCCCCCGGGACAGGGGGCCCTGGAGGAACACTGAAGCTTTCTTT. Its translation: CASSPRDRGPWRNTEAFF.

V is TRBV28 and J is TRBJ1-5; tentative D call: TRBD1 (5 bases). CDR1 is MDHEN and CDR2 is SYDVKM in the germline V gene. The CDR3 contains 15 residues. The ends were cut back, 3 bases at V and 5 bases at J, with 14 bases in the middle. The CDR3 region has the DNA TGTGCCAGCAGTTTTAAGGGAAGGGGTTATCAGCCCCAGCATTTT. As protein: CASSFKGRGYQPQHF.

CDR3 sequence (DNA): TGTGCCAGCAGCTCTCTCCAGGGGGGCACTTACGAGCAGTACTTC. Its protein is CASSSLQGGTYEQYF. The chain links TRBV5-4 to TRBJ2-7; the D gene is possibly TRBD1 (7 bases). Trimming shortened V by 3 bases and J by 4 bases, and 17 bases separated the two germline ends. Germline CDR1 is SGHNT and CDR2 is YYREEE (reference sequence). This CDR3 has 15 amino acids.

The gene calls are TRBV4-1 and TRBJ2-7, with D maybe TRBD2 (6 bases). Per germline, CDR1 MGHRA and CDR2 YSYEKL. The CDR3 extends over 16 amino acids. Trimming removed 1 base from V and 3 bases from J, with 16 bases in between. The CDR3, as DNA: TGCGCCAGCAGCCAAGTTCAGACGGGGGTGAACTACGAGCAGTACTTC. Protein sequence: CASSQVQTGVNYEQYF.

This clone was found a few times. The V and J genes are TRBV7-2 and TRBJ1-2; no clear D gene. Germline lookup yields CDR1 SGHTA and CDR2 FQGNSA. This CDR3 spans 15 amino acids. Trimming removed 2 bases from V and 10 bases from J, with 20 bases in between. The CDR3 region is CASSLSLTAPTTYTF. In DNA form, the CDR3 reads TGTGCCAGCAGCTTATCATTAACAGCCCCTACGACCTACACCTTC.

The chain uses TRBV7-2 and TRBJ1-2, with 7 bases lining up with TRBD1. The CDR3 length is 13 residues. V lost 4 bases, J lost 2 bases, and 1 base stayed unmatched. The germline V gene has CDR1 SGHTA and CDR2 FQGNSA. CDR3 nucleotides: TGTGCCAGCAGCTCGGGACAGAACTATGGCTACACCTTC. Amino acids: CASSSGQNYGYTF.

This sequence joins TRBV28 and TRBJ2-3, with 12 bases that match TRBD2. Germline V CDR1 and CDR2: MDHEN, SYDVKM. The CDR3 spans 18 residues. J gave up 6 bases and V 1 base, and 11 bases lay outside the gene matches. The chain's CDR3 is CASSLLASGRASADTQYF. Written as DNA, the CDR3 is TGTGCCAGCAGTTTATTGGCTAGCGGGAGGGCCTCCGCGGATACGCAGTATTTT. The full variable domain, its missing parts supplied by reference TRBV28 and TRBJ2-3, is DVKVTQSSRYLVKRTGEKVFLECVQDMDHENMFWYRQDPGLGLRLIYFSYDVKMKEKGDIPEGYSVSREKKERFSLILESASTNQTSMYLCASSLLASGRASADTQYFGPGTRLTVL.

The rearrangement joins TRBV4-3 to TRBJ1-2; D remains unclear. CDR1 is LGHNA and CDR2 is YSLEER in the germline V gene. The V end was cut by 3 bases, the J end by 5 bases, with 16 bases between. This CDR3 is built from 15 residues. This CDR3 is CASSHDRRGSYGYTF. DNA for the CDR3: TGCGCCAGCAGCCACGACCGAAGAGGGTCTTATGGCTACACCTTC.

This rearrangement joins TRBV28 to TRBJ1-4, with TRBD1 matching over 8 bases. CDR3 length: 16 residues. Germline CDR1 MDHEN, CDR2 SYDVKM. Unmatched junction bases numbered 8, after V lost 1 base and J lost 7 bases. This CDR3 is CASSLYGTGSGEKLFF. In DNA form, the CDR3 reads TGTGCCAGCAGTTTATACGGGACAGGCTCTGGTGAAAAACTGTTTTTT.

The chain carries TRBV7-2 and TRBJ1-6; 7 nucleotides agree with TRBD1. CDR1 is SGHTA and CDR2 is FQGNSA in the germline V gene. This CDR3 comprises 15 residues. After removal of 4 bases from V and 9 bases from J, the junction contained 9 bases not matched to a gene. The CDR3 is CASSSSPGGGSPLHF. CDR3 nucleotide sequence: TGTGCCAGCAGCTCCTCGCCAGGGGGAGGTTCACCCCTCCACTTT.

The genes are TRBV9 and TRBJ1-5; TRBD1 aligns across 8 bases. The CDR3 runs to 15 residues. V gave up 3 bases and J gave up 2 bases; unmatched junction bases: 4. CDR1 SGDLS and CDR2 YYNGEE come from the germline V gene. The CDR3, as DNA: TGTGCCAGCAGCGCCTCGGACAGGGGCAATCAGCCCCAGCATTTT. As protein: CASSASDRGNQPQHF.

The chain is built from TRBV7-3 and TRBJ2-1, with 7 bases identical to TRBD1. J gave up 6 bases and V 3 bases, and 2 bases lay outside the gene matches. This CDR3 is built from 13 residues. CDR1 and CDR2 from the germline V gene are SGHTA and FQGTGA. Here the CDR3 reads CASSFAGGNEQFF. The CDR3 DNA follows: TGTGCCAGCAGCTTTGCAGGGGGCAATGAGCAGTTCTTC.

CDR3 protein: CASTLGGSSADTQYF. The CDR3 DNA is TGTGCCAGCACCCTGGGAGGGAGTAGCGCAGATACGCAGTATTTT. This chain uses TRBV28 with TRBJ2-3; 7 bases line up with TRBD2. The germline gives CDR1 MDHEN, CDR2 SYDVKM. The CDR3 covers 15 residues. The V gene end was trimmed by 7 bases and the J gene end by 4 bases; junction bases not matched to a gene: 11. The whole variable domain, filled in from reference TRBV28 and TRBJ2-3, reads DVKVTQSSRYLVKRTGEKVFLECVQDMDHENMFWYRQDPGLGLRLIYFSYDVKMKEKGDIPEGYSVSREKKERFSLILESASTNQTSMYLCASTLGGSSADTQYFGPGTRLTVL.